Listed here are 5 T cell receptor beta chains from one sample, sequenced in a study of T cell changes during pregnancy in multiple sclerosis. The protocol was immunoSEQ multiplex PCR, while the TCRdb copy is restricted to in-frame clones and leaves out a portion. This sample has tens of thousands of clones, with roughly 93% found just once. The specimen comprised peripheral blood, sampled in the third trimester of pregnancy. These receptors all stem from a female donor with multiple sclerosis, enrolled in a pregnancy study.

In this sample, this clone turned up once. Written as DNA, the CDR3 is TGTGCCAGCAGTTACGCGGAGGGCGGTGAAGCTTTCTTT. Amino acids: CASSYAEGGEAFF. J is TRBJ1-1 and V is TRBV6-6, with no clear D. Trimming stripped 2 bases from V and 7 bases from J, with 11 bases between. In germline, CDR1 is MNHNY, CDR2 SVGAGI (reference sequence). The CDR3 extends over 13 amino acids.

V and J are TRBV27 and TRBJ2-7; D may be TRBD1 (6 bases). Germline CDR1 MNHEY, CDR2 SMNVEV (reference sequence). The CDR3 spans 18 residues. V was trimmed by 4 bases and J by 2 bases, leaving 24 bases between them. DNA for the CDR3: TGTGCCAGCAGTTCTAAGTCCCTTCCAGGGGCAATAACCTACGAGCAGTACTTC. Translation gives CASSSKSLPGAITYEQYF.

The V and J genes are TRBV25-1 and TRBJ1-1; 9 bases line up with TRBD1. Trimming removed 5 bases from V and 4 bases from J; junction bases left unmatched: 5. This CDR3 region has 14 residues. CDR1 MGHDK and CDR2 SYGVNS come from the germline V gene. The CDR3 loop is CASSRTGETTEAFF. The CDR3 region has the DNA TGTGCCAGCAGTCGGACAGGGGAAACCACTGAAGCTTTCTTT.

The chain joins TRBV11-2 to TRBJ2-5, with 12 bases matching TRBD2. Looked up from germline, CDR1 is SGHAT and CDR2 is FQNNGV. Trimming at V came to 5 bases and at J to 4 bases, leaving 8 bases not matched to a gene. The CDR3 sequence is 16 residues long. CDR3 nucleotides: TGTGCCAGCAGCGAGTCCGGGACTAGCGGGCCAGAGACCCAGTACTTC. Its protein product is CASSESGTSGPETQYF. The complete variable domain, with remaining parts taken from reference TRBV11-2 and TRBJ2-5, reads EAGVAQSPRYKIIEKRQSVAFWCNPISGHATLYWYQQILGQGPKLLIQFQNNGVVDDSQLPKDRFSAERLKGVDSTLKIQPAKLEDSAVYLCASSESGTSGPETQYFGPGTRLLVL.

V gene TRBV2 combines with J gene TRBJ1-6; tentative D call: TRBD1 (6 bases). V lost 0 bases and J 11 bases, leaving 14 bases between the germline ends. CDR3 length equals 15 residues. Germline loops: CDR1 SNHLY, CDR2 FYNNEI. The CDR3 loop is CASSEALGGRAPLHF. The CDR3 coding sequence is TGTGCCAGCAGTGAAGCGCTTGGGGGCAGGGCACCCCTCCACTTT.